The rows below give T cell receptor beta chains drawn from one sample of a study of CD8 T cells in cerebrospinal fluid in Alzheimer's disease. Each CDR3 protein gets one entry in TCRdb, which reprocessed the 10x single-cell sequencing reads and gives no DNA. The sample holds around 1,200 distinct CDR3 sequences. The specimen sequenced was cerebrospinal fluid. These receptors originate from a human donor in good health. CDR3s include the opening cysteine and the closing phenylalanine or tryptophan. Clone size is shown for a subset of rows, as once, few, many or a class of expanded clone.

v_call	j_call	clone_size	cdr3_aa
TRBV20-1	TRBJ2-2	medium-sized	CSARDPTGTGDTGELFF
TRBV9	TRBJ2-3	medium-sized	CASSVGLDTQYF
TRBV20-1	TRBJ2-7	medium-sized	CSATLRGGPGGEQYF
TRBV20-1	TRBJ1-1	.	CSALIYPEAFF
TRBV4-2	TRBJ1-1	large	CASSQTGTDNTEAFF
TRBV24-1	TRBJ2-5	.	CATSDTRVRTQYF
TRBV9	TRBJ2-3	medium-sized	CASSVGVQDLFDTQYF
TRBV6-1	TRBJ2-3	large	CASRGRPDTQYF
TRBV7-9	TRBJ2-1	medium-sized	CASSSLGGQGIRNEQFF
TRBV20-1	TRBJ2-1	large	CSARRTSGYNEQFF
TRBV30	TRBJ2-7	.	CAWSVAGGDHEQYF
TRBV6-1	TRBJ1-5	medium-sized	CASSGEKGERGQPQHF
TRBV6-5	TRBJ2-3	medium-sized	CASSRDSTDTQYF
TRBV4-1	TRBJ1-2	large	CASSQEGDYGYTF
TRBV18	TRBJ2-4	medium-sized	CASSPPSGRGQYF
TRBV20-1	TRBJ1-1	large	CSAADGLNTEAFF
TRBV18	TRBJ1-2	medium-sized	CASSPPTDRYGYTF
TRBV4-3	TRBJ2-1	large	CASSQDSGRKELFF
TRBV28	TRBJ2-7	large	CASSANRSPPTYEQYF
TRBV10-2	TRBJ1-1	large	CASSHTAGSNTEAFF
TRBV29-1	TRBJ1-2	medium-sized	CSVEFDSFIYGYTF
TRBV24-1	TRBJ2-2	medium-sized	CATSENRGLVLGELFF
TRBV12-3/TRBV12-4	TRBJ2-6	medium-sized	CASSLPGPSGANVLTF
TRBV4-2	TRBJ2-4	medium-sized	CASSQEGSPRNIQYF
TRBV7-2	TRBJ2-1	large	CASSLVSAGENEQFF
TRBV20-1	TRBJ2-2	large	CSASGQGTGELFF
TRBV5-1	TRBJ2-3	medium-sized	CASSLAVFTDTQYF
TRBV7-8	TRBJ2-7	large	CASSFGQSEQYF
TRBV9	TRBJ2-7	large	CASSDLGRQYF
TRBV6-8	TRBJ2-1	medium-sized	CATSQGQGVYNEQFF
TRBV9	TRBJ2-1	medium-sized	CASSKEGYSYNEQFF
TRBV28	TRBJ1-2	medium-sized	CASSRTALSGYTF
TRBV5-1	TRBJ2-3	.	CASSLAPGAGTDTQYF
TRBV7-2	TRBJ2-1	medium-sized	CASSSGRRLLAGGAYNEQFF
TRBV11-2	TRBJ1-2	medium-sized	CASSLGVNYGYTF
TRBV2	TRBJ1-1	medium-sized	CASRSWDFNTEAFF
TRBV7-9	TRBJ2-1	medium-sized	CASSRLDYNEQFF
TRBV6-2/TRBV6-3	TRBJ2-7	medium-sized	CASSRTHDTSNFYEQYF
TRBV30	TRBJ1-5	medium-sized	CAWAPRGGGNQPQHF
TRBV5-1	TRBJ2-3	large	CASSLNAGTSGSTDTQYF
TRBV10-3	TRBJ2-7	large	CAIKDGSSSYEQYF
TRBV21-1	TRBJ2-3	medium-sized	CASSKTVVTDTQYF
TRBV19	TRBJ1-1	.	CASSRDRDTEAFF
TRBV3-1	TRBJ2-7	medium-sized	CASSRGLSSYEQYF
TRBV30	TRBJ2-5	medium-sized	CAWSVGGAGTQYF
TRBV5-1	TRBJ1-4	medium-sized	CASSVEDSSLYEKLFF
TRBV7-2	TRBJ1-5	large	CASSLQGAQPQHF
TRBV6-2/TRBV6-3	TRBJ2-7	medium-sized	CASSSISGTRNHEQYF
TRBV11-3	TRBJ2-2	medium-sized	CASSLDGIATGELFF
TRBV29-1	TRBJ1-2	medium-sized	CSVESLDYGYTF
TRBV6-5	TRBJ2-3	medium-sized	CASSGRDRASTDTQYF
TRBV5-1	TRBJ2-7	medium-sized	CASSLVGTGGEQYF
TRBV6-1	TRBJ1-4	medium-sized	CASKNTKGQSSEKLFF